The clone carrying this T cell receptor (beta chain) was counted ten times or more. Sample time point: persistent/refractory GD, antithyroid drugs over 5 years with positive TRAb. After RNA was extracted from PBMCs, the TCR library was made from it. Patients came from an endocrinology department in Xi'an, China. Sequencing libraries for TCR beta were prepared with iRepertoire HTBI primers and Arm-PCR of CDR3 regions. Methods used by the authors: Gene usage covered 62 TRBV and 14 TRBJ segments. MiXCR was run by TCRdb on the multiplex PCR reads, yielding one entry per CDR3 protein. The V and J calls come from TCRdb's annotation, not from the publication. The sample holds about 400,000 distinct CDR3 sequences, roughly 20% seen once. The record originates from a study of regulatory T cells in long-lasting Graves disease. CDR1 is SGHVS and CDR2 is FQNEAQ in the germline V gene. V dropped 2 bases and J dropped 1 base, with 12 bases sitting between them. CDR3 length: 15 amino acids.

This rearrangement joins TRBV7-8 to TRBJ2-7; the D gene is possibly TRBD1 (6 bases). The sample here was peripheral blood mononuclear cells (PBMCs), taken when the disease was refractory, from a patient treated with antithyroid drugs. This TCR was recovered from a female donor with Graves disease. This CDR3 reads CASSLRGHPSYEQYF. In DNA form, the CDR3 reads TGTGCCAGCAGCTTAAGGGGACACCCATCCTACGAGCAGTACTTC.